The 9 T cell receptor beta chains in this list originate from one sample, sequenced in a study of neoadjuvant anti-PD-1 for oral cavity cancer. Assay used: immunoSEQ multiplex PCR; TCRdb lists only in-frame clones, some missing. The sample lists approximately 9,600 clones, about three fifths seen once, with more than 3% in the top ten. Time point described: after neoadjuvant nivolumab, at surgical resection. The material sequenced was PBMCs, taken after nivolumab (anti-PD-1) treatment. These receptors were taken from a person aged 35-79 years with oral cavity squamous cell carcinoma.

V is TRBV29-1 and J is TRBJ2-7; a possible D gene is TRBD1 (7 bases). Trimming removed 8 bases at V and 2 bases at J, with 19 bases between. Germline loops: CDR1 SQVTM, CDR2 ANQGSEA. The CDR3 has 14 amino acids. CDR3 coding DNA: TGCAGCACCCGGGGGACAGACAAAACCTACGAGCAGTACTTC. Protein sequence: CSTRGTDKTYEQYF.

This clone was observed a handful of times. The CDR3 is CASSFPTGPPGNTIYF. The CDR3, as DNA: TGTGCCAGCAGCTTTCCGACAGGACCCCCTGGAAACACCATATATTTT. The chain couples TRBV21-1 to TRBJ1-3; no DNA check was done on the table's D call, TRBD1. TRBV21-1 is a pseudogene. The CDR3 has 16 amino acids.

The chain couples TRBV28 to TRBJ1-1, with D tentatively TRBD1 (5 bases). CDR3 size: 15 residues. V was cut by 5 bases and J by 7 bases, with 20 bases left in between. Germline values: CDR1 MDHEN, CDR2 SYDVKM. DNA for the CDR3: TGTGCCAGCAGTACCTTAGCAACAGGTCTCTATGAAGCTTTCTTT. It is translated as CASSTLATGLYEAFF.

The rearrangement links TRBV11-3 to TRBJ2-7, with TRBD1 as a possible D gene (6 bases). V lost 5 bases and J lost 4, with 15 bases in between. This CDR3 is 14 amino acids long. From germline, CDR1 is SGHNT and CDR2 YENEEA. DNA of the CDR3: TGTGCCAGCAGCGCCCGGGACACCCCTTACGAGCAGTACTTC. It translates to CASSARDTPYEQYF.

This sequence joins TRBV7-8 and TRBJ1-2; D is unclear. Trimming stripped 5 bases from V and 4 bases from J, with 17 bases between. The CDR3 sequence is 15 residues long. Germline V gives CDR1 SGHVS, CDR2 FQNEAQ. The CDR3 sequence: CASSLAPEGGYGYTF. The CDR3, as DNA: TGTGCCAGCAGCCTCGCCCCGGAGGGTGGCTATGGCTACACCTTC.

The chain recombines TRBV11-2 with TRBJ2-7, with 8 nucleotides matching TRBD2. The CDR3 is 15 residues long. Germline lookup yields CDR1 SGHAT and CDR2 FQNNGV. J was trimmed by 0 bases and V by 2 bases; bases with no gene match: 3. For the CDR3, the DNA is TGTGCCAGCAGCTTATATGCGGGGGGCTCCTACGAGCAGTACTTC. Encoded protein: CASSLYAGGSYEQYF. Variable domain in full (rest from reference TRBV11-2 and TRBJ2-7): EAGVAQSPRYKIIEKRQSVAFWCNPISGHATLYWYQQILGQGPKLLIQFQNNGVVDDSQLPKDRFSAERLKGVDSTLKIQPAKLEDSAVYLCASSLYAGGSYEQYFGPGTRLTVT.

The J gene is TRBJ1-5, the V gene TRBV4-2; D gene ambiguous. The CDR3 contains 15 residues. The ends were cut back, 0 bases at V and 3 bases at J, with 9 bases in the middle. CDR1 LGHNA and CDR2 YNFKEQ come from the germline V gene. The CDR3 loop reads CASSQEGKVNQPQHF. The CDR3 DNA reads as TGTGCCAGCAGCCAAGAGGGGAAGGTCAATCAGCCCCAGCATTTT.

V and J are TRBV11-2 and TRBJ2-6; maybe TRBD1 (6 bases). Germline CDR1 reads SGHAT; CDR2 reads FQNNGV. The CDR3 runs 16 residues. V lost 2 bases and J lost 0, with 8 bases in between. CDR3 coding DNA: TGTGCCAGCAGCTTAATAGGGGGCTCTGGGGCCAACGTCCTGACTTTC. This translates into CASSLIGGSGANVLTF. The complete variable domain, with remaining parts taken from reference TRBV11-2 and TRBJ2-6, reads EAGVAQSPRYKIIEKRQSVAFWCNPISGHATLYWYQQILGQGPKLLIQFQNNGVVDDSQLPKDRFSAERLKGVDSTLKIQPAKLEDSAVYLCASSLIGGSGANVLTFGAGSRLTVL.

The V and J genes are TRBV6-1 and TRBJ1-6; no clear D gene. Deletions cut 3 bases from V and 9 bases from J, with 3 bases between. The germline V gene encodes CDR1 MNHNS and CDR2 SASEGT. The CDR3 consists of 11 residues. The CDR3 protein is CASSDGSPLHF. The CDR3 DNA sequence: TGTGCCAGCAGTGACGGTTCACCCCTCCACTTT.